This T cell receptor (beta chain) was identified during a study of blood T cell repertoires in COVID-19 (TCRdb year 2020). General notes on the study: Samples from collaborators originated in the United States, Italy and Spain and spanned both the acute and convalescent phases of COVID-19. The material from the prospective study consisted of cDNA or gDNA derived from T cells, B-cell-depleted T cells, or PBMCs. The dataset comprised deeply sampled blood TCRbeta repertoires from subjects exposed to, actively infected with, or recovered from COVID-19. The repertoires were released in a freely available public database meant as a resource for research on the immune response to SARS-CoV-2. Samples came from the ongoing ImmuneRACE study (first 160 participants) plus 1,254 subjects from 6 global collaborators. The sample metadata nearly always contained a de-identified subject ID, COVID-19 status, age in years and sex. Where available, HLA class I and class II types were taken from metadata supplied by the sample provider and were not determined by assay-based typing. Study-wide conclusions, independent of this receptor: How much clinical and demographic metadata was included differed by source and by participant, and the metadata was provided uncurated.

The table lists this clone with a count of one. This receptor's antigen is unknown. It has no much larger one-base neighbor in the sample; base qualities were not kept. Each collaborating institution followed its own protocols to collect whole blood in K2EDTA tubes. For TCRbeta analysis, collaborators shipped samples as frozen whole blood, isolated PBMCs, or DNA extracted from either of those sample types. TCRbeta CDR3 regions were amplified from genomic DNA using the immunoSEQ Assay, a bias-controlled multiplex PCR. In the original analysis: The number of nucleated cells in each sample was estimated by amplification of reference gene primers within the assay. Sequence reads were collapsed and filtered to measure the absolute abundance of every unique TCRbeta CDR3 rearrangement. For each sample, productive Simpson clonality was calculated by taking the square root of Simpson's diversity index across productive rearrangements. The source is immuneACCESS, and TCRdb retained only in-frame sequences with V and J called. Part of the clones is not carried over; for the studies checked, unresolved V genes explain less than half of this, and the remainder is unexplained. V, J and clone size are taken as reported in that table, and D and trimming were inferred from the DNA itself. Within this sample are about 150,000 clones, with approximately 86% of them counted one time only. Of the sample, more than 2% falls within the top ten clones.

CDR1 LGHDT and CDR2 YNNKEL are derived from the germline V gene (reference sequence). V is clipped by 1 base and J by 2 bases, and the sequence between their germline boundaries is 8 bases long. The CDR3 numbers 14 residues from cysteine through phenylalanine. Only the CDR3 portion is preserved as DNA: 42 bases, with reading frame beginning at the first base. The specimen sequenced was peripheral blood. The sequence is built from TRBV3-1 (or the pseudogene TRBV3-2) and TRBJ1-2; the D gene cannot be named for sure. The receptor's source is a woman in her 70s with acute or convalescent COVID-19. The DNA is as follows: TGTGCCAGCAGCCAAGTTGGCAGAAACTATGGCTACACCTTC. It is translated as CASSQVGRNYGYTF.